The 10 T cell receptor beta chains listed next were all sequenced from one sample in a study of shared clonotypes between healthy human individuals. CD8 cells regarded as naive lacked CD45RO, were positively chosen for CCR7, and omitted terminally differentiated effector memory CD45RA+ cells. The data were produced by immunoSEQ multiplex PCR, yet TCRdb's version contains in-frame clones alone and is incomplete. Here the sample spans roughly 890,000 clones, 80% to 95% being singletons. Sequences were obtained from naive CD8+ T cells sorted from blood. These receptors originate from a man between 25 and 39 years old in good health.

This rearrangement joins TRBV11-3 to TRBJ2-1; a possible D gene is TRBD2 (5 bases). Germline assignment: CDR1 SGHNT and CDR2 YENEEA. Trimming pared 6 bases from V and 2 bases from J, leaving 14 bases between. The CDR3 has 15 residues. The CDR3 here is CASSGETGAYNEQFF. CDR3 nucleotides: TGTGCCAGCAGTGGGGAGACTGGGGCCTACAATGAGCAGTTCTTC.

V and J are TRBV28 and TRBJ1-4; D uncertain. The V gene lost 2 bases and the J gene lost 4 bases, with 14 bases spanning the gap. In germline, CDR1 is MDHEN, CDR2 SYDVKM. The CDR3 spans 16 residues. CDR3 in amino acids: CASSLTQEIINEKLFF. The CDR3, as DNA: TGTGCCAGCAGTTTAACTCAGGAGATTATTAATGAAAAACTGTTTTTT.

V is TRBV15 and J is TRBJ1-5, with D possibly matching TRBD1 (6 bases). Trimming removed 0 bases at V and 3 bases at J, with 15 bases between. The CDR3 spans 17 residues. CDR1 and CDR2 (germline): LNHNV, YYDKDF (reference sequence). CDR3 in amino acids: CATSRDLGAGVNQPQHF. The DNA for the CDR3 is TGTGCCACCAGCAGAGATTTGGGGGCAGGGGTCAATCAGCCCCAGCATTTT.

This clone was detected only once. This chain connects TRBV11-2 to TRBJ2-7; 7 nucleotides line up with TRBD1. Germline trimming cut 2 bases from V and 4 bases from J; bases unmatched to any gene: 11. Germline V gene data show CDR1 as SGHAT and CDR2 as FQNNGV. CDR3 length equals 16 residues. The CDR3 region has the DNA TGTGCCAGCAGCTTAACCCCTGGACAGGAGTCTTACGAGCAGTACTTC. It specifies CASSLTPGQESYEQYF. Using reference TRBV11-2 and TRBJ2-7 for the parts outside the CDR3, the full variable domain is EAGVAQSPRYKIIEKRQSVAFWCNPISGHATLYWYQQILGQGPKLLIQFQNNGVVDDSQLPKDRFSAERLKGVDSTLKIQPAKLEDSAVYLCASSLTPGQESYEQYFGPGTRLTVT.

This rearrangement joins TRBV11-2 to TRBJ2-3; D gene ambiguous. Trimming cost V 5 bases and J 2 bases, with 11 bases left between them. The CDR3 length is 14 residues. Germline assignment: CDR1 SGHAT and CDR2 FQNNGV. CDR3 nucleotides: TGTGCCAGCAGCCTGTCGAAGTCCACAGATACGCAGTATTTT. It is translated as CASSLSKSTDTQYF.

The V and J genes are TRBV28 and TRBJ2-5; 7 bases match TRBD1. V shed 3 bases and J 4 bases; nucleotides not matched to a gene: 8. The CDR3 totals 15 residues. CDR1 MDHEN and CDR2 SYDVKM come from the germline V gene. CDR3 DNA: TGTGCCAGCAGTTTCAGGGGGTTGGAGTTAGAGACCCAGTACTTC. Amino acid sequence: CASSFRGLELETQYF. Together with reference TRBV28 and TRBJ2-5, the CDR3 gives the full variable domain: DVKVTQSSRYLVKRTGEKVFLECVQDMDHENMFWYRQDPGLGLRLIYFSYDVKMKEKGDIPEGYSVSREKKERFSLILESASTNQTSMYLCASSFRGLELETQYFGPGTRLLVL.

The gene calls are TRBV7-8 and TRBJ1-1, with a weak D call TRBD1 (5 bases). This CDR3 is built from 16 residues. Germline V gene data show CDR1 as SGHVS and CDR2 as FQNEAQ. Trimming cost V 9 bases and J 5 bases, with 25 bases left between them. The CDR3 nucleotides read TGTGCCAGTACTCCTTTCCGGGGCGATTTAAATACTGAAGCTTTCTTT. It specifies CASTPFRGDLNTEAFF.

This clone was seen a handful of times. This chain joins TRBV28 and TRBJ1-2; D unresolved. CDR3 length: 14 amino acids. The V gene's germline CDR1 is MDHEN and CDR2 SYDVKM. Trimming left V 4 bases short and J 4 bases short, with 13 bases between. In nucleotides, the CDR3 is TGTGCCAGCAGTTATGGAGAGGGCCCCTATGGCTACACCTTC. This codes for CASSYGEGPYGYTF.

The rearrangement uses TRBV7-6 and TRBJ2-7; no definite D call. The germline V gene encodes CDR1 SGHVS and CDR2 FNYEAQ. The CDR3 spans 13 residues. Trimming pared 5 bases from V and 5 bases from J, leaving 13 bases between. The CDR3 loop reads CASSPTTLHEQYF. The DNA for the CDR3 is TGTGCCAGCAGCCCTACCACTCTTCACGAGCAGTACTTC.

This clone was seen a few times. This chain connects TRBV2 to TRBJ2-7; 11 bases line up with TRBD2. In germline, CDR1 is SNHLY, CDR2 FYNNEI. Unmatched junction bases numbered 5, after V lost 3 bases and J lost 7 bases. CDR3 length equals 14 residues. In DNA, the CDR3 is TGTGCCAGCAGTGATGGGACTAGCGGTCTGGAGCAGTACTTC. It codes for CASSDGTSGLEQYF.